The 9 T cell receptor beta chains listed next were all sequenced from one sample in a study of cytomegalovirus exposure and HLA in healthy donors. Amplification used 60 Vbeta primers and 13 Jbeta primers. Some clones are missing from TCRdb's copy, which holds only in-frame ones; the method was immunoSEQ multiplex PCR. The repertoire holds 150,000 to 200,000 clones, with approximately 84% as singletons. Sequencing was carried out using PBMCs. The origin of the receptors is a man aged 18 to 29 in good health and CMV-seronegative.

The rearrangement joins TRBV11-3 to TRBJ1-2; D remains ambiguous. CDR3 length: 13 amino acids. Trimming stripped 0 bases from V and 9 bases from J, with 11 bases between. Germline lookup yields CDR1 SGHNT and CDR2 YENEEA. CDR3 DNA: TGTGCCAGCAGCTTAGATCAGTCGCTGCGCTACACCTTC. It codes for CASSLDQSLRYTF.

The chain has TRBV28 and TRBJ1-5; D may be TRBD1 (5 bases). Germline V gene lookup returns CDR1 MDHEN and CDR2 SYDVKM. The CDR3 runs 15 residues. V was pared by 3 bases and J by 2 bases, with 11 bases between. The CDR3 DNA follows: TGTGCCAGCAGTTTGTCGGGGGTGGGCAATCAGCCCCAGCATTTT. Translating it yields CASSLSGVGNQPQHF.

The CDR3 loop is CASSSRAGGNNEQFF. CDR3 sequence (DNA): TGTGCCAGCAGCTCCAGGGCAGGGGGCAACAATGAGCAGTTCTTC. The genes are TRBV7-9 and TRBJ2-1; TRBD1 matches 8 bases. The CDR3 is 15 residues long. The germline CDR1 and CDR2 sequences are SEHNR and FQNEAQ (reference sequence). Trimming at V came to 4 bases and at J to 5 bases, leaving 7 bases not matched to a gene.

This rearrangement joins TRBV6-5 to TRBJ1-2; TRBD1 might be the D (5 bases). Germline values: CDR1 MNHEY, CDR2 SVGAGI. Deletions cut 0 bases from V and 1 base from J, with 9 bases between. This CDR3 spans 15 amino acids. The CDR3 DNA sequence: TGTGCCAGCAGTTACTCCGCTGACAGTAACTATGGCTACACCTTC. Translating gives CASSYSADSNYGYTF.

The chain recombines TRBV27 with TRBJ1-4; the match to TRBD1 covers 11 bases. In germline, CDR1 is MNHEY, CDR2 SMNVEV (reference sequence). Trimming took 4 bases from V and 7 from J; bases not matched to a gene: 5. This CDR3 comprises 15 residues. The CDR3 coding sequence is TGTGCCAGCAGTTCGTCGGACAGGGGGCGTGAAAAACTGTTTTTT. Its protein is CASSSSDRGREKLFF.

The gene calls are TRBV28 and TRBJ1-1, with no clear D. This CDR3 spans 10 amino acids. Germline values: CDR1 MDHEN, CDR2 SYDVKM. Trimming removed 8 bases at V and 2 bases at J, with 3 bases between. CDR3 sequence reads: CASGNTEAFF. The CDR3 DNA reads TGTGCCAGCGGCAACACTGAAGCTTTCTTT.

This rearrangement joins TRBV10-3 to TRBJ2-1, with TRBD2 identical over 7 bases. Unmatched junction bases numbered 7, after V lost 5 bases and J lost 0 bases. This CDR3 contains 16 residues. Germline V gene data show CDR1 as ENHRY and CDR2 as SYGVKD. DNA for the CDR3: TGTGCCATCAGTCCGTCTGCGGGGGTCTCCTACAATGAGCAGTTCTTC. It translates to CAISPSAGVSYNEQFF.

This rearrangement joins TRBV5-1 to TRBJ2-3; 7 bases fit TRBD1. Germline-derived CDR1 and CDR2 are SGHRS and YFSETQ. The CDR3 runs to 16 residues. The V gene end was trimmed by 3 bases and the J gene end by 2 bases; junction bases not matched to a gene: 9. The CDR3 protein is CASSSSLTGTTDTQYF. The CDR3 nucleotides are TGCGCCAGCAGCTCATCCCTGACAGGGACCACAGATACGCAGTATTTT.

This chain joins TRBV5-3 and TRBJ1-6, with D possibly being TRBD1 (5 bases). TRBV5-3 is recorded as an ORF, its role being uncertain. The CDR3 has 18 amino acids. The V and J ends lost 2 bases and 0 bases respectively, with 15 bases between them. CDR3 protein: CARSLAGRRSSYNSPLHF. CDR3 nucleotide sequence: TGTGCCAGAAGCTTAGCGGGGCGCAGGAGCTCCTATAATTCACCCCTCCACTTT.